These 6 T cell receptor beta chains were all obtained from the same sample, sequenced in a study of cytomegalovirus exposure and HLA in healthy donors. 60 Vbeta and 13 Jbeta primers were used in PCR. Here immunoSEQ multiplex PCR was the method, and the copy in TCRdb shows in-frame clones only, minus some. The repertoire consists of under 150,000 clones, with approximately 81% occurring once and the leading ten covering around 4.3%. The sequenced sample consisted of PBMCs. Receptor source: a man aged 25 to 40 in good health and CMV-seropositive.

The chain carries TRBV7-9 and TRBJ1-2; D uncertain. V gave up 2 bases and J gave up 2 bases, with 9 bases separating them. The germline V gene has CDR1 SEHNR and CDR2 FQNEAQ (reference sequence). CDR3 length: 14 residues. DNA for the CDR3: TGTGCCAGCAGCTTATTCGCAGGAAACTATGGCTACACCTTC. As protein: CASSLFAGNYGYTF.

The rearrangement joins TRBV9 to TRBJ2-5; 10 bases are a match to TRBD1. Per the germline V gene, CDR1 is SGDLS and CDR2 is YYNGEE. The CDR3 is 16 residues long. V dropped 3 bases and J dropped 5; count of bases not matched to a gene: 10. Written as DNA, the CDR3 is TGTGCCAGCAGCGGAAGGACAGGGGGTACGAGGGAGACCCAGTACTTC. It yields the protein CASSGRTGGTRETQYF.

A note on this clone: Compared with germline, one end of the junction differs, possibly owing to a read error. This chain uses TRBV27 with TRBJ2-7, with TRBD2 as a possible D gene (6 bases). This CDR3 has 12 residues. CDR1 is MNHEY and CDR2 is SMNVEV in the germline V gene (reference sequence). The CDR3 is CASSSGLGRLRF. The CDR3 nucleotides are TGTGCCAGCAGTTCGGGTCTGGGGAGGTTGCGCTTC.

This rearrangement joins TRBV5-6 to TRBJ2-6, with a weak D call TRBD2 (5 bases). Germline V gene sequence: CDR1 SGHDT, CDR2 YYEEEE. The CDR3 runs to 17 residues. Between the trimmed V and J ends, which lost 4 bases and 0 bases, there was a span of 14 bases. The CDR3 here is CASSPRTGFSGANVLTF. The CDR3 region has the DNA TGTGCCAGCAGCCCGCGGACTGGGTTCTCTGGGGCCAACGTCCTGACTTTC.

The chain is built from TRBV7-9 and TRBJ2-3; 10 bases are shared with TRBD1. The trim removed 5 bases at V and 3 bases at J, leaving 5 bases unmatched. Per germline, CDR1 SEHNR and CDR2 FQNEAQ (reference sequence). This CDR3 is 15 amino acids long. CDR3 protein: CASSPSGQGTDTQYF. The DNA of the CDR3 is TGTGCCAGCAGCCCCTCGGGACAGGGGACAGATACGCAGTATTTT.

In regard to this clone: One end of the junction varies from germline; a read error may be responsible. CDR3 amino acids: CAWSGYSGGKNSQYF. The DNA for the CDR3 is TGTGCCTGGAGTGGATATAGCGGGGGCAAAAACAGTCAGTACTTC. The gene calls are TRBV30 and TRBJ2-4; 9 bases align to TRBD2. This CDR3 region has 15 residues. Germline CDR1 is GTSNPN and CDR2 is SVGIG (reference sequence).